This TCR beta chain was sequenced during a study of blood T cell repertoires in COVID-19. At the level of the study: The samples span acute and convalescent COVID-19 from the United States, Italy and Spain.

V lost 0 bases to trimming and J lost 2 bases; unmatched junction nucleotides: 5. Germline CDR1 reads SGHRS; CDR2 reads YFSETQ. The CDR3 length is 16 residues. The data were produced by immunoSEQ multiplex PCR, yet TCRdb's version contains in-frame clones alone and is incomplete. The data contain approximately 270,000 clones, roughly nine tenths of them singletons. The sequence derives from a human donor in a cohort exposed to, infected with or recovered from COVID-19 (not recorded which). The donor label of this sample is uncertain. The rearrangement links TRBV5-1 to TRBJ2-3; 8 positions match TRBD2. The specimen was PBMCs or T cells enriched from blood (not recorded which). CDR3 nucleotides: TGCGCCAGCAGCTTGGTTAGCGGGGCCGTCACAGATACGCAGTATTTT. Its protein is CASSLVSGAVTDTQYF. The full variable domain, rest sourced from reference TRBV5-1 and TRBJ2-3, is KAGVTQTPRYLIKTRGQQVTLSCSPISGHRSVSWYQQTPGQGLQFLFEYFSETQRNKGNFPGRFSGRQFSNSRSEMNVSTLELGDSALYLCASSLVSGAVTDTQYFGPGTRLTVL.